This T cell receptor beta chain was captured in a study of monozygotic twins with inflammatory bowel disease. General study findings and limits: IBD patients showed reduced TCRbeta diversity (inverse Simpson) versus healthy co-twins. T cell subtypes were not distinguishable in this analysis. No detectable difference in repertoire similarity separated concordant from discordant twins, possibly as a result of limited power. Some repertoire variability may stem from patients' differing immunosuppressive treatments.

Concerning this clonotype itself: Antigen unknown.

After re-calling the 5' RACE reads, TCRdb lists one entry per CDR3 protein, DNA absent. This sample contains approximately 100,000 distinct CDR3 sequences. The CDR3 has 11 amino acids. Germline lookup yields CDR1 SGHRS and CDR2 YFSETQ. Material: blood. The receptor comes from a human donor with ulcerative colitis or Crohn's disease, or a healthy co-twin of an affected twin (not recorded which). J is TRBJ2-7 and V is TRBV5-1. CDR3 amino acids: CASSFGDEQYF.